The TCR beta chain described here comes from a study of OX40 agonist ivuxolimab in advanced cancers. The V and J ends lost 2 bases and 1 base respectively, with 8 bases between them. The germline CDR1 and CDR2 sequences are SEHNR and FQNEAQ (reference sequence). This CDR3 region has 14 residues. The assay was immunoSEQ multiplex PCR, and TCRdb's table has in-frame clones only and misses some. The sample holds some 84,000 clones, 89% seen once. The TCR sequence derives from an adult with an advanced solid tumor such as melanoma, head and neck, liver or kidney cancer. This sequence joins TRBV7-9 and TRBJ2-5, with D hard to call. The sample was CD4+ or CD8+ T cells sorted from blood, taken in a trial of the OX40 agonist ivuxolimab. The CDR3 protein is CASSLRQPQETQYF. The CDR3 DNA reads as TGTGCCAGCAGCTTAAGGCAGCCCCAAGAGACCCAGTACTTC. Drawing the rest from reference TRBV7-9 and TRBJ2-5, the complete variable domain is DTGVSQNPRHKITKRGQNVTFRCDPISEHNRLYWYRQTLGQGPEFLTYFQNEAQLEKSRLLSDRFSAERPKGSFSTLEIQRTEQGDSAMYLCASSLRQPQETQYFGPGTRLLVL.